This record covers a single T cell receptor (beta chain). Germline V gives CDR1 LGHNT, CDR2 FRNRAP. The CDR3 length is 18 residues. Trimming at V came to 4 bases and at J to 2 bases, leaving 14 bases not matched to a gene. This entry is derived from a study of blood T cell repertoires in COVID-19. Across the whole study: Sites in the United States, Italy and Spain provided acute and convalescent COVID-19 samples. In each case, the material was cDNA or gDNA derived from T cells, B-cell-depleted T cells, or PBMCs.

Assay used: immunoSEQ multiplex PCR; TCRdb lists only in-frame clones, some missing. The repertoire holds 200,000 to 300,000 clones, with around 84% as singletons. V gene TRBV12-5 combines with J gene TRBJ2-7; 10 nucleotides match TRBD2. Sample: peripheral blood. The clonotype originates from a man aged 60 to 75 with acute or convalescent COVID-19. CDR3 residues: CASGSERGGTLLPYEQYF. For the CDR3, the DNA is TGTGCTAGTGGTTCCGAGCGGGGGGGAACTCTTTTGCCCTACGAGCAGTACTTC. Supplemented by reference TRBV12-5 and TRBJ2-7, the full variable domain reads DARVTQTPRHKVTEMGQEVTMRCQPILGHNTVFWYRQTMMQGLELLAYFRNRAPLDDSGMPKDRFSAEMPDATLATLKIQPSEPRDSAVYFCASGSERGGTLLPYEQYFGPGTRLTVT.